Sequencing of this T cell receptor beta chain was carried out in a study of cytomegalovirus exposure and HLA in healthy donors. This clone has only a few counts. Its cognate antigen is unknown. Use of 60 Vbeta and 13 Jbeta primers characterized the PCR. This table comes from immunoSEQ multiplex PCR, and its TCRdb copy is limited to in-frame clones, with some not included. The sample lists around 90,000 clones, roughly three quarters occurring once. Study results and caveats: There were reportedly fewer N-insertions in an Asian-associated ancestry cluster than the approximately 600-donor mean, in a later analysis. A later examination showed that TCR association rates differed by HLA locus, with DRB1 most and HLA-C fewest.

Donors counted as nominally healthy when sampled, yet unrecorded immune exposures were likely. Sequenced material: PBMCs. The TCR was taken from a young man in good health and CMV-seronegative.

Here the CDR3 reads CASSGQGERQPQHF. The CDR3 DNA follows: TGTGCCAGCAGTGGACAGGGGGAGAGACAGCCCCAGCATTTT. V is TRBV6-1 and J is TRBJ1-5; 9 positions match TRBD1. The trim removed 4 bases at V and 7 bases at J, leaving 5 bases unmatched. The CDR3 spans 14 residues. Germline assignment: CDR1 MNHNS and CDR2 SASEGT.